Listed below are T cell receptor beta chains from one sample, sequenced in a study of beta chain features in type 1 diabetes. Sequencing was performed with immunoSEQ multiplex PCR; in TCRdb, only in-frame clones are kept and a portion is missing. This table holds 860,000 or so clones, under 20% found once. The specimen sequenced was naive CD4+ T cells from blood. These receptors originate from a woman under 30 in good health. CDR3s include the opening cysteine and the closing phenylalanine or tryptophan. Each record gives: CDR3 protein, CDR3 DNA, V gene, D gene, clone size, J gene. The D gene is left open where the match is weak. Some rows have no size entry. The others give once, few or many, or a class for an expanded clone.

CASSLEMAGDEQYF	TGTGCCAGCAGCTTGGAGATGGCGGGGGACGAGCAGTACTTC	TRBV5-4	TRBD2	.	TRBJ2-7
CASSYDRALHQHF	TGTGCCAGCAGTTACGACAGGGCTCTCCATCAGCATTTT	TRBV28	TRBD1	.	TRBJ1-5
CASSLASGRVTDTQYF	TGTGCCAGCAGCTTAGCGAGCGGGAGGGTAACAGATACGCAGTATTTT	TRBV7-2	TRBD2	.	TRBJ2-3
CASSPGLAGDLDNEQFF	TGTGCCAGCAGTCCCGGACTAGCGGGAGACCTGGACAATGAGCAGTTCTTC	TRBV7-9	TRBD2	.	TRBJ2-1
CASSIARISNEKLFF	TGTGCCAGTAGTATAGCGAGGATCTCGAATGAAAAACTGTTTTTT	TRBV19	.	few	TRBJ1-4
CASSFVRNEQFF	TGTGCCAGCAGCTTCGTACGGAATGAGCAGTTCTTC	TRBV7-2	.	few	TRBJ2-1
CAAGLAGAEQYF	TGTGCCGCGGGACTAGCGGGAGCCGAGCAGTACTTC	TRBV10-3	TRBD2	few	TRBJ2-7
CASSLIGASTDTQYF	TGTGCCAGCAGCTTAATCGGGGCTAGCACAGATACGCAGTATTTT	TRBV11-2	.	.	TRBJ2-3
CASVRLAGSTDTQYF	TGTGCCAGCGTAAGGCTAGCGGGGAGCACAGATACGCAGTATTTT	TRBV7-2	TRBD2	few	TRBJ2-3
CASRDTSGSGEQFF	TGTGCCAGCAGAGACACTAGCGGGAGTGGGGAGCAGTTCTTC	TRBV2	TRBD2	.	TRBJ2-1
CASSPGRSYGYTF	TGTGCCAGCAGCCCGGGACGGTCGTATGGCTACACCTTC	TRBV6-5	.	.	TRBJ1-2
CAPRRLGINEQFF	TGTGCCCCGAGAAGACTAGGAATCAATGAGCAGTTCTTC	TRBV19	.	few	TRBJ2-1
CASSLGPSVSTDTQYF	TGTGCCAGCAGCTTAGGGCCTAGCGTGAGCACAGATACGCAGTATTTT	TRBV7-9	.	.	TRBJ2-3
CASSIRQPQHF	TGTGCCAGCAGCATTAGGCAGCCCCAGCATTTT	TRBV28	.	.	TRBJ1-5
CASNRGNQETQYF	TGTGCCAGCAATCGGGGAAATCAAGAGACCCAGTACTTC	TRBV7-9	.	.	TRBJ2-5
CASSSIFGRDRVEQFF	TGTGCCAGCAGCTCCATTTTTGGGAGAGATAGGGTTGAGCAGTTCTTC	TRBV7-9	.	.	TRBJ2-1
CASSYEGRSAFF	TGTGCCAGCAGTTACGAGGGGAGGTCAGCTTTCTTT	TRBV6-6	.	few	TRBJ1-1
CASSQGGPRKGVTDTQYF	TGCGCCAGCAGCCAAGGGGGGCCAAGGAAAGGGGTCACAGATACGCAGTATTTT	TRBV4-1	.	few	TRBJ2-3
CASRWEGLPQETQYF	TGTGCCAGCAGGTGGGAGGGACTGCCCCAAGAGACCCAGTACTTC	TRBV7-9	TRBD2	.	TRBJ2-5
CASSLYNEQFF	TGTGCCAGCAGTCTATATAATGAGCAGTTCTTC	TRBV28	.	.	TRBJ2-1
CASSLAAAGGGTEAFF	TGCGCCAGCAGCTTGGCCGCGGCAGGAGGGGGCACTGAAGCTTTCTTT	TRBV5-1	.	.	TRBJ1-1
CASSRRQGVYEQYF	TGTGCCAGCAGCCGTCGACAGGGGGTCTACGAGCAGTACTTC	TRBV5-6	TRBD1	few	TRBJ2-7
CASSPPGLAGVYEQYF	TGCGCCAGCAGCCCGCCCGGACTAGCGGGAGTCTACGAGCAGTACTTC	TRBV5-1	TRBD2	few	TRBJ2-7
CASSFLGGRETQYF	TGTGCCAGCAGCTTCCTCGGCGGGCGTGAGACCCAGTACTTC	TRBV7-2	.	once	TRBJ2-5
CASSQAGGGGPNEQFF	TGTGCCAGCAGCCAAGCTGGCGGGGGTGGGCCCAATGAGCAGTTCTTC	TRBV4-2	TRBD2	.	TRBJ2-1
CASSLGTSGRNEQFF	TGCGCCAGCAGCTTGGGGACTAGCGGGAGGAATGAGCAGTTCTTC	TRBV5-1	TRBD2	few	TRBJ2-1
CASSLVAASTDTQYF	TGTGCCAGCAGCTTGGTAGCAGCTAGCACAGATACGCAGTATTTT	TRBV5-4	.	.	TRBJ2-3
CSVNLAGDTDTQYF	TGCAGCGTTAATCTAGCGGGAGACACAGATACGCAGTATTTT	TRBV29-1	TRBD2	.	TRBJ2-3
CASNPSGRSNTGELFF	TGTGCCAGCAACCCCTCAGGGAGGTCGAACACCGGGGAGCTGTTTTTT	TRBV6-6	.	few	TRBJ2-2
CASSSGASEQETQYF	TGTGCCAGCAGCTCGGGGGCTTCGGAGCAAGAGACCCAGTACTTC	TRBV7-2	.	.	TRBJ2-5
CASSLTASTDTQYF	TGTGCCAGCAGCTTAACAGCGAGCACAGATACGCAGTATTTT	TRBV7-3	.	.	TRBJ2-3
CASTGLAVNTGELFF	TGTGCCAGTACCGGACTAGCGGTTAACACCGGGGAGCTGTTTTTT	TRBV19	TRBD2	.	TRBJ2-2
CASSDTGNIQYF	TGTGCCAGCAGCGACACGGGGAACATTCAGTACTTC	TRBV7-2	.	.	TRBJ2-4
CSTLGVGTDTQYF	TGCAGCACTCTGGGAGTAGGGACAGATACGCAGTATTTT	TRBV29-1	.	.	TRBJ2-3
CAISESSIAGGPNEQFF	TGTGCCATCAGTGAGTCGAGCATAGCGGGAGGGCCCAATGAGCAGTTCTTC	TRBV10-3	TRBD2	.	TRBJ2-1
CASSSQGGQETQYF	TGCGCCAGCAGCTCTCAGGGTGGCCAAGAGACCCAGTACTTC	TRBV5-1	.	few	TRBJ2-5
CASSLEGNTQYF	TGTGCCAGCAGCTTAGAGGGGAATACGCAGTATTTT	TRBV11-3	.	.	TRBJ2-3
CASSLAGGAETQYF	TGTGCCAGCAGTCTCGCGGGAGGTGCGGAGACCCAGTACTTC	TRBV28	TRBD2	few	TRBJ2-5
CASSLRGSTSSYEQYF	TGTGCCAGCAGCCTACGTGGGAGTACTAGCTCCTACGAGCAGTACTTC	TRBV13	.	once	TRBJ2-7
CASSDRRADTQYF	TGTGCCAGCAGTGACAGGAGGGCAGATACGCAGTATTTT	TRBV6-1	.	.	TRBJ2-3
CASSQAGAETQYF	TGTGCCAGCAGCCAAGCAGGGGCAGAGACCCAGTACTTC	TRBV14	.	.	TRBJ2-5
CASGATLDTQYF	TGTGCTAGTGGTGCAACTCTCGATACGCAGTATTTT	TRBV12-5	.	few	TRBJ2-3
CASSQRIAGGPNNEQFF	TGTGCCAGCAGTCAGCGAATAGCGGGAGGGCCCAACAATGAGCAGTTCTTC	TRBV27	TRBD2	.	TRBJ2-1
CASYRSGGGYTF	TGTGCCAGTTATCGTTCGGGGGGCGGCTACACCTTC	TRBV9	.	few	TRBJ1-2
CSGVTGTASSYEQYF	TGCAGCGGCGTAACCGGGACGGCAAGCTCCTACGAGCAGTACTTC	TRBV29-1	.	.	TRBJ2-7
CASSGYLGELFF	TGCGCCAGCAGTGGGTACCTCGGGGAGCTGTTTTTT	TRBV10-2	.	few	TRBJ2-2
CASSEQPSGANVLTF	TGTGCCAGCAGTGAACAGCCCTCTGGGGCCAACGTCCTGACTTTC	TRBV2	.	.	TRBJ2-6
CASSPGTRGYEQYF	TGTGCCAGCAGCCCCGGGACGCGGGGCTACGAGCAGTACTTC	TRBV6-1	.	few	TRBJ2-7
CASSFDRGTGELFF	TGTGCCAGCAGCTTCGACAGGGGCACCGGGGAGCTGTTTTTT	TRBV7-2	TRBD1	.	TRBJ2-2
CASSVEGADGNTIYF	TGTGCCAGCAGCGTAGAGGGGGCGGATGGAAACACCATATATTTT	TRBV9	TRBD1	few	TRBJ1-3
CASSLHGTDQPQHF	TGTGCCAGCAGCCTCCACGGGACAGATCAGCCCCAGCATTTT	TRBV9	TRBD1	few	TRBJ1-5
CASSQGLVYEQYF	TGTGCCAGTAGTCAGGGACTAGTCTACGAGCAGTACTTC	TRBV19	TRBD2	.	TRBJ2-7